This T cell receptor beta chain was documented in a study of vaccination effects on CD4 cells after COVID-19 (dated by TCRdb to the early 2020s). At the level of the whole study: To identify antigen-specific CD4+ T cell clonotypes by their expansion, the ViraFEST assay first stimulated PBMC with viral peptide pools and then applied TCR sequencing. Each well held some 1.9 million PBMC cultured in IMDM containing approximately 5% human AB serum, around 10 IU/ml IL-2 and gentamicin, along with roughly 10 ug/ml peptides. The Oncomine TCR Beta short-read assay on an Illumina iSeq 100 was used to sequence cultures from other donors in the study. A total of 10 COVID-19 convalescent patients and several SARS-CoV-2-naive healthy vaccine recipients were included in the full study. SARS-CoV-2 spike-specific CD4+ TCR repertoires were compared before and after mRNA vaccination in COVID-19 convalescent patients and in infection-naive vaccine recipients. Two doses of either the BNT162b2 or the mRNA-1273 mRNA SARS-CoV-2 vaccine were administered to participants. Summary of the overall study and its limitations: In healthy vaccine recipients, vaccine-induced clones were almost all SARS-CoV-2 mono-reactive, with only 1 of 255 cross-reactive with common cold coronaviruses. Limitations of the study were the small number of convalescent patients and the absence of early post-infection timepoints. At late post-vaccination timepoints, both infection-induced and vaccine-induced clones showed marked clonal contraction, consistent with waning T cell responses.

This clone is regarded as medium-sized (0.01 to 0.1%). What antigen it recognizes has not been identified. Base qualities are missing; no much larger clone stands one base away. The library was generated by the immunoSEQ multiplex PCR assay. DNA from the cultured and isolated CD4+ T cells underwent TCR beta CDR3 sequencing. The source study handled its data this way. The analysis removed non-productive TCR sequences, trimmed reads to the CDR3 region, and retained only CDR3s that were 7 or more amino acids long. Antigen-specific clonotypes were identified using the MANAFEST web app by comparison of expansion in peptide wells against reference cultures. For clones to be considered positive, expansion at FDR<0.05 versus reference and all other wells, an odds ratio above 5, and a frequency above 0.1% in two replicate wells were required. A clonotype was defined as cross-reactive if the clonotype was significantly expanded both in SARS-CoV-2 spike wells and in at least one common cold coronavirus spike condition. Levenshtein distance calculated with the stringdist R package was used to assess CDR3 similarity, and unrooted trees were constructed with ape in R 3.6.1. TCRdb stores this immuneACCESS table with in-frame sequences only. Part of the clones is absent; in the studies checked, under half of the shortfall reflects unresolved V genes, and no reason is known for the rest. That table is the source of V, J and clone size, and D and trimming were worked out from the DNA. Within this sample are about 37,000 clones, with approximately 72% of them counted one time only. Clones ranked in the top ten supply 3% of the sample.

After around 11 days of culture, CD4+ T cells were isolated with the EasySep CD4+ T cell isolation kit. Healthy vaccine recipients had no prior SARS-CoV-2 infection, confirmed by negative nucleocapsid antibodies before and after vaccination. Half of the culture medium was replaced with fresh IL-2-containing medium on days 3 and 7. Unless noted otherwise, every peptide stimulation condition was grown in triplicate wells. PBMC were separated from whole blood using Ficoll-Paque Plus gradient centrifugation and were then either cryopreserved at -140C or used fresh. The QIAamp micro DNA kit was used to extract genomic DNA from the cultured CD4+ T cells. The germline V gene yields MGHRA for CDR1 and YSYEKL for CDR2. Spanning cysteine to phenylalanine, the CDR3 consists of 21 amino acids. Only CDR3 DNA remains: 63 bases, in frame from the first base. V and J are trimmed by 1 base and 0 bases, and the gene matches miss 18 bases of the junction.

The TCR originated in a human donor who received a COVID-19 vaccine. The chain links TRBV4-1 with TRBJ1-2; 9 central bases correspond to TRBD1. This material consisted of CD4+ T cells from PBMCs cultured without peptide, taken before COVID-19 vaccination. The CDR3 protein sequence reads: CASSQVETGGWGGRANYGYTF. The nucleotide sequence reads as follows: TGCGCCAGCAGCCAAGTGGAGACAGGGGGATGGGGTGGCCGAGCTAACTATGGCTACACCTTC.